This T cell receptor beta chain was sequenced for a study of CD8+ T cells in alopecia areata. Regarding treatment: oral pan-JAK inhibitor, 5-10 mg twice daily. The V gene's germline CDR1 is GTSNPN and CDR2 SVGIG (reference sequence). V trimming: 3 bases; J trimming: 6 bases; junction bases outside the gene matches: 4. The CDR3 contains 13 residues. This clone was seen only once. RNA extraction was followed by reverse transcription into cDNA, which acted as the sequencing template. This table comes from immunoSEQ multiplex PCR, and its TCRdb copy is limited to in-frame clones, with some not included. The table lists 200,000 or so clones, nearly 60% of them singletons.

This clonotype was sampled from a human donor with alopecia areata. The chain combines TRBV30 with TRBJ1-2; 10 nucleotides match TRBD1. Specimen: CD4+ T cells sorted from blood, collected at week 24, from a patient treated with tofacitinib. CDR3 in amino acids: CAWSGTGEDGYTF. The CDR3 nucleotides read TGTGCCTGGAGCGGGACAGGGGAGGATGGCTACACCTTC.